Each of the 9 T cell receptor beta chains below was sequenced from the same sample in a study of vaccination effects on CD4 cells after COVID-19. Produced via immunoSEQ multiplex PCR; TCRdb's table is partial and in-frame only. Of under 35,000 clones listed, about 67% are singletons. Culture lasted about ten days before CD4+ T cell isolation. Participants were given two doses of BNT162b2 or mRNA-1273 vaccine. Their antigens remain unidentified. This specimen was CD4+ T cells from PBMCs cultured without peptide, taken after COVID-19 vaccination. The receptors shown here come from a human donor who received a COVID-19 vaccine.

V and J are TRBV27 and TRBJ2-7; TRBD1 or TRBD2 may be the D gene (5 bases each). The germline CDR1 and CDR2 sequences are MNHEY and SMNVEV (reference sequence). V dropped 1 base and J dropped 2 bases, with 6 bases sitting between them. The CDR3 sequence is 13 residues long. The CDR3 DNA sequence: TGTGCCAGCAGTTTATGGGGGACCTACGAGCAGTACTTC. It yields the protein CASSLWGTYEQYF.

The CDR3 loop reads CASSYSVQGNNSPLHF. CDR3 in DNA: TGTGCCAGCAGTTACTCGGTACAGGGCAATAATTCACCCCTCCACTTT. V is TRBV6-5 and J is TRBJ1-6; D is perhaps TRBD1 (6 bases). The CDR3 sequence is 16 residues long. The germline V gene encodes CDR1 MNHEY and CDR2 SVGAGI. V was pared by 0 bases and J by 5 bases, with 11 bases between.

The genes are TRBV7-3 and TRBJ2-3; D gene ambiguous. This CDR3 has 13 residues. Germline V gene data show CDR1 as SGHTA and CDR2 as FQGTGA. V lost 0 bases to trimming and J lost 6 bases, with 7 bases between them. The CDR3 DNA sequence: TGTGCCAGCAGCTTAACCCCATTGGATACGCAGTATTTT. This translates into CASSLTPLDTQYF. The whole variable domain, remainder taken from reference TRBV7-3 and TRBJ2-3, is GAGVSQTPSNKVTEKGKYVELRCDPISGHTALYWYRQSLGQGPEFLIYFQGTGAADDSGLPNDRFFAVRPEGSVSTLKIQRTERGDSAVYLCASSLTPLDTQYFGPGTRLTVL.

This clone was detected a few times. The chain links TRBV15 to TRBJ1-6; the D is unclear. Germline lookup yields CDR1 LNHNV and CDR2 YYDKDF (reference sequence). This CDR3 has 13 residues. V shed 6 bases and J shed 10 bases, with 13 bases lying between them. The CDR3 nucleotides read TGTGCCACCAGGGTGGCTACGGACTCACCCCTCCACTTT. Translating gives CATRVATDSPLHF.

The rearrangement uses TRBV7-2 and TRBJ1-2; D unclear. Trimming took 0 bases from V and 3 from J, leaving 8 bases between them. CDR3 length equals 14 residues. CDR1 is SGHTA, CDR2 FQGNSA, per germline. The CDR3, as DNA: TGTGCCAGCAGCTTAGCCAGTAAGGACTATGGCTACACCTTC. It translates to CASSLASKDYGYTF.

The chain recombines TRBV27 with TRBJ2-1, with D tentatively TRBD2 (7 bases). Trimming left V 5 bases short and J 4 bases short, with 24 bases between. In germline, CDR1 is MNHEY, CDR2 SMNVEV (reference sequence). CDR3 length: 18 residues. The CDR3, as DNA: TGTGCCAGCAGTCCAGGGGCGGAGTGGGGGAGGGATTACAATGAGCAGTTCTTC. Its protein is CASSPGAEWGRDYNEQFF.

The rearrangement uses TRBV28 and TRBJ2-3; 16 bases are shared with TRBD2. Germline CDR1 and CDR2: MDHEN and SYDVKM. The CDR3 contains 18 residues. J gave up 5 bases and V 5 bases, and 10 bases lay outside the gene matches. The CDR3 reads CASSAGTSGRAVGDTQYF. CDR3 in DNA: TGTGCCAGCAGTGCCGGGACTAGCGGGAGGGCCGTGGGAGATACGCAGTATTTT.

The J gene is TRBJ2-7, the V gene TRBV25-1; no clear D gene. CDR3 length: 14 amino acids. Germline CDR1 MGHDK, CDR2 SYGVNS. V lost 1 base to trimming and J lost 2 bases, with 9 bases between them. The CDR3 nucleotides read TGTGCCAGCAGTGAATCATGGGTCCCCTACGAGCAGTACTTC. Its protein is CASSESWVPYEQYF.

The rearrangement uses TRBV4-1 and TRBJ2-5; no clear D. Germline CDR1 and CDR2: MGHRA and YSYEKL. V was clipped by 0 bases and J by 6 bases, with 8 bases between them. The CDR3 is 13 residues long. The CDR3 DNA is TGCGCCAGCAGCCAAGATCGGCGGAAGACCCAGTACTTC. Its protein product is CASSQDRRKTQYF.